This TCR beta chain was sequenced for a study of blood T cell repertoires in COVID-19. Study-wide background: Researchers got acute and convalescent COVID-19 samples from the United States, Italy and Spain.

Enrolled through a virtual design, the participants were between 18 and 89 years of age and came from 24 US areas. In Cohort 3, a recovered donor had either two negative PCRs, clearance, or symptom resolution. Methods used by the authors: For nucleated cells, counts were estimated from reference gene primer amplification. Some clones are missing from TCRdb's copy, which holds only in-frame ones; the method was immunoSEQ multiplex PCR. V, J and clone size are taken as reported in that table, and D and trimming were inferred from the DNA itself. Of fewer than 350,000 clones listed, around 90% are singletons. The CDR3 sequence is 15 residues long. Deletions cut 4 bases from V and 2 bases from J, with 12 bases between. Germline V CDR1 and CDR2: SGHNT, YYREEE (reference sequence).

The TCR comes from a woman aged 40 to 49 who had recovered from COVID-19. The sequenced sample consisted of PBMCs or T cells enriched from blood (not recorded which). The genes are TRBV5-4 and TRBJ2-2; D perhaps matches TRBD2 (6 bases). In DNA, the CDR3 is TGTGCCAGCAGCCTTCTCGGGAGAAACACCGGGGAGCTGTTTTTT. Translating it yields CASSLLGRNTGELFF.